The 6 T cell receptor beta chains below come from one sample, sequenced in a study of CD8 T cells in ankylosing spondylitis. TCRdb reanalysed the 5' RACE reads using MiXCR and keeps one entry per CDR3 protein. The sample records around 230,000 distinct CDR3 sequences, 8.6% being singletons. The sequenced material came from blood, either unsorted or a sorted T cell fraction (not recorded which). The source of these receptors is a male donor with ankylosing spondylitis or in good health (not recorded which).

This clonotype came up many times. The chain joins TRBV2 to TRBJ2-1; the match to TRBD2 covers 9 bases. The CDR3 is 14 amino acids. Trimming at V came to 4 bases and at J to 3 bases, leaving 1 base not matched to a gene. From germline, CDR1 is SNHLY and CDR2 FYNNEI. CDR3: CASSVSGGYNEQFF. CDR3 nucleotide sequence: TGTGCCAGCAGTGTTAGCGGGGGCTACAATGAGCAGTTCTTC.

This clonotype showed up many times. V is TRBV7-2 and J is TRBJ2-3; TRBD2 agrees at 7 bases. Germline loops: CDR1 SGHTA, CDR2 FQGNSA. This CDR3 has 15 residues. The V and J ends lost 1 base and 4 bases, in that order; junction bases with no gene match: 5. CDR3 nucleotide sequence: TGTGCCAGCAGCTTAGGGATGACTAGCCCAGATACGCAGTATTTT. Translated: CASSLGMTSPDTQYF.

This clonotype was observed at least ten times. The chain carries TRBV15 and TRBJ1-5; the D gene is possibly TRBD1 (5 bases). CDR3 length: 16 amino acids. The germline CDR1 and CDR2 sequences are LNHNV and YYDKDF (reference sequence). Trimming removed 0 bases from V and 4 bases from J, with 13 bases in between. CDR3 amino acids: CATSRELGVRNQPQHF. The CDR3 DNA sequence: TGTGCCACCAGCAGAGAGTTAGGGGTTAGAAATCAGCCCCAGCATTTT.

This clonotype was picked up many times. V and J are TRBV15 and TRBJ1-2, with 9 bases fitting TRBD1. The CDR3 runs to 17 residues. CDR1 and CDR2 from the germline V gene are LNHNV and YYDKDF (reference sequence). Losses at the gene ends were 4 bases for V and 0 bases for J; bases not matched to a gene: 9. The CDR3 DNA sequence: TGTGCCACCAGCACCCGGACAGGGGTTTCTCCTAACTATGGCTACACCTTC. As protein: CATSTRTGVSPNYGYTF.

The chain links TRBV30 to TRBJ1-6, with D perhaps matching TRBD1 (6 bases). The V end lost 1 base, the J end lost 13 bases, and 17 bases lay between the germline ends. This CDR3 has 14 amino acids. Germline values: CDR1 GTSNPN, CDR2 SVGIG (reference sequence). Written as DNA, the CDR3 is TGTGCCTGGAGTGAGTTGACAGGTCGCCTGCCCCTCCACTTT. Translating it yields CAWSELTGRLPLHF.

This clonotype was recorded at least ten times. The chain joins TRBV11-3 to TRBJ2-1; D is unresolved. V lost 1 base to trimming and J lost 3 bases, with 16 bases between them. CDR1 and CDR2 from the germline V gene are SGHNT and YENEEA. The CDR3 contains 17 residues. Written as DNA, the CDR3 is TGTGCCAGCAGCTTAGGTCCGTCCAGGTCGGGCTACAATGAGCAGTTCTTC. It encodes CASSLGPSRSGYNEQFF.